Listed below are T cell receptor beta chains from one sample, sequenced in a study of T cells of healthy individuals. TCRdb ran MiXCR on the 5' RACE reads and lists one entry per CDR3 protein. Of 90,000 to 100,000 distinct CDR3 sequences listed, 17% are singletons. The receptors shown here come from a human donor in good health. Each CDR3 is given with its conserved first and last residue. Each record gives: CDR3 length, D gene, clone size, V gene, J gene, CDR3 DNA, CDR3 protein. The D gene is left open where the match is weak. The size of a clone is reported for some rows only, either as once, few or many, or as a class for expanded clones.

CDR3 length: 15
D gene: NA
clone size: once
V gene: TRBV14
J gene: TRBJ2-3
CDR3 DNA: TGTGCCAGCAGCGTAAGACTCCAACTCACAGATACGCAGTATTTT
CDR3 protein: CASSVRLQLTDTQYF

CDR3 length: 17
D gene: TRBD2
clone size: few
V gene: TRBV6-5
J gene: TRBJ2-1
CDR3 DNA: TGTGCCAGCAGTTACGCAGGGTCGGCGGGGGGTTTTAATGAGCAGTTCTTC
CDR3 protein: CASSYAGSAGGFNEQFF

CDR3 length: 14
D gene: NA
clone size: few
V gene: TRBV7-2
J gene: TRBJ2-7
CDR3 DNA: TGTGCCAGCAGCTTTGGGGACCCGTCCTACGAGCAGTACTTC
CDR3 protein: CASSFGDPSYEQYF

CDR3 length: 13
D gene: TRBD1
clone size: NA
V gene: TRBV27
J gene: TRBJ1-2
CDR3 DNA: TGTGCCAGCAAGAGACAGGGCGGCTATGGCTACACCTTC
CDR3 protein: CASKRQGGYGYTF

CDR3 length: 12
D gene: NA
clone size: NA
V gene: TRBV29-1
J gene: TRBJ1-1
CDR3 DNA: TGCAGCGTCCTCAGGGGCCGGACTGAAGCTTTCTTT
CDR3 protein: CSVLRGRTEAFF

CDR3 length: 15
D gene: NA
clone size: many
V gene: TRBV7-2
J gene: TRBJ2-1
CDR3 DNA: TGTGCCAGCAGCTTAGCGGGGAGCTCCTACAATGAGCAGTTCTTC
CDR3 protein: CASSLAGSSYNEQFF

CDR3 length: 13
D gene: TRBD1
clone size: NA
V gene: TRBV6-2/TRBV6-3
J gene: TRBJ1-1
CDR3 DNA: TGTGCCAGCCAAGGACAGGGTGGTACTGAAGCTTTCTTT
CDR3 protein: CASQGQGGTEAFF

CDR3 length: 19
D gene: TRBD1
clone size: NA
V gene: TRBV28
J gene: TRBJ2-4
CDR3 DNA: TGTGCCAGCAGTTGGGCCGGGACAGGGGTGGGATTAGCCAAAAACATTCAGTACTTC
CDR3 protein: CASSWAGTGVGLAKNIQYF

CDR3 length: 13
D gene: NA
clone size: many
V gene: TRBV29-1
J gene: TRBJ2-1
CDR3 DNA: TGCAGCGCCTTAAAGGACGGAGGGGACGTGCAGTTCTTC
CDR3 protein: CSALKDGGDVQFF

CDR3 length: 15
D gene: TRBD2
clone size: NA
V gene: TRBV27
J gene: TRBJ2-1
CDR3 DNA: TGTGCCAGCAGTTCCTGGACTAGCGGGAGGCTCGGAGAGTTCTTC
CDR3 protein: CASSSWTSGRLGEFF

CDR3 length: 13
D gene: NA
clone size: NA
V gene: TRBV27
J gene: TRBJ2-1
CDR3 DNA: TGTGCCAGCAGTTTAATTGGTAGGGTTGAGCAGTTCTTC
CDR3 protein: CASSLIGRVEQFF

CDR3 length: 17
D gene: TRBD1
clone size: NA
V gene: TRBV28
J gene: TRBJ2-6
CDR3 DNA: TGTGCCAGCAGATCCGGGACAGGGGGCGGCTCGGCCAACGTCCTGACTTTC
CDR3 protein: CASRSGTGGGSANVLTF

CDR3 length: 15
D gene: NA
clone size: few
V gene: TRBV29-1
J gene: TRBJ2-3
CDR3 DNA: TGCAGCGTTGGAAGCGCGGGCGGACTCACAGATACGCAGTATTTT
CDR3 protein: CSVGSAGGLTDTQYF

CDR3 length: 14
D gene: NA
clone size: few
V gene: TRBV7-2
J gene: TRBJ1-5
CDR3 DNA: TGTGCCAGCAGCTTAGTCAAAGGCAATCAGCCCCAGCATTTT
CDR3 protein: CASSLVKGNQPQHF

CDR3 length: 12
D gene: NA
clone size: few
V gene: TRBV7-2
J gene: TRBJ2-4
CDR3 DNA: TGTGCCAGCAGCTTAAGTTCGGTCCCACAGTACTTC
CDR3 protein: CASSLSSVPQYF

CDR3 length: 14
D gene: NA
clone size: many
V gene: TRBV19
J gene: TRBJ1-4
CDR3 DNA: TGTGCCAGTAGTACCGCGATCGGGAACGAAAAACTGTTTTTT
CDR3 protein: CASSTAIGNEKLFF

CDR3 length: 16
D gene: TRBD1
clone size: few
V gene: TRBV27
J gene: TRBJ2-7
CDR3 DNA: TGTGCCAGCAGTAGGACCGGGACAGGGGACTCCTACGAGCAGTACTTC
CDR3 protein: CASSRTGTGDSYEQYF

CDR3 length: 13
D gene: NA
clone size: many
V gene: TRBV20-1
J gene: TRBJ2-7
CDR3 DNA: TGCAGTGCTAGAGATAGTGGTGGCGCCGAGCAGTACTTC
CDR3 protein: CSARDSGGAEQYF

CDR3 length: 15
D gene: TRBD1
clone size: few
V gene: TRBV12-3/TRBV12-4
J gene: TRBJ1-5
CDR3 DNA: TGTGCCAGCAGTTTAGAATCCAGGGGGGGTCAGCCCCAGCATTTT
CDR3 protein: CASSLESRGGQPQHF

CDR3 length: 13
D gene: NA
clone size: NA
V gene: TRBV7-2
J gene: TRBJ1-2
CDR3 DNA: TGTGCCAGCAGCCGAGGAGGTGGATATGGCTACACCTTC
CDR3 protein: CASSRGGGYGYTF

CDR3 length: 15
D gene: TRBD1
clone size: many
V gene: TRBV3-1
J gene: TRBJ2-7
CDR3 DNA: TGTGCCAGCAGCCAAGGCGGGGACAGGTACTACGAGCAGTACTTC
CDR3 protein: CASSQGGDRYYEQYF

CDR3 length: 13
D gene: NA
clone size: NA
V gene: TRBV20-1
J gene: TRBJ2-1
CDR3 DNA: TGCAGTGCTAGAGACCCCCAAGTCGATGAGCAGTTCTTC
CDR3 protein: CSARDPQVDEQFF

CDR3 length: 15
D gene: NA
clone size: many
V gene: TRBV4-3
J gene: TRBJ1-2
CDR3 DNA: TGCGCCAGCAGCCAAGTGTATGGGCCCGCAGACGGCTACACCTTC
CDR3 protein: CASSQVYGPADGYTF

CDR3 length: 13
D gene: NA
clone size: many
V gene: TRBV2
J gene: TRBJ1-1
CDR3 DNA: TGTGCCAGCAGTGCTCCGTTAGGCACTGAAGCTTTCTTT
CDR3 protein: CASSAPLGTEAFF

CDR3 length: 13
D gene: NA
clone size: NA
V gene: TRBV20-1
J gene: TRBJ2-1
CDR3 DNA: TGCAGTGCTAGTGGAAACGCCTACAATGAGCAGTTCTTC
CDR3 protein: CSASGNAYNEQFF

CDR3 length: 15
D gene: NA
clone size: many
V gene: TRBV30
J gene: TRBJ2-1
CDR3 DNA: TGTGCCTGGAGTGTAGGGACCACCCTGGCGAATGAGCAGTTCTTC
CDR3 protein: CAWSVGTTLANEQFF

CDR3 length: 14
D gene: NA
clone size: NA
V gene: TRBV13
J gene: TRBJ1-5
CDR3 DNA: TGTGCCAGCAGCTTAGGCCCTGTTAATCAGCCCCAGCATTTT
CDR3 protein: CASSLGPVNQPQHF

CDR3 length: 13
D gene: NA
clone size: few
V gene: TRBV6-2/TRBV6-3
J gene: TRBJ1-2
CDR3 DNA: TGTGCCAGCAGTCCTACAAGCTTCTATGGCTACACCTTC
CDR3 protein: CASSPTSFYGYTF

CDR3 length: 12
D gene: NA
clone size: many
V gene: TRBV12-3/TRBV12-4
J gene: TRBJ1-1
CDR3 DNA: TGTGCCAGCAGCCTCCCGGGGGCTGAAGCTTTCTTT
CDR3 protein: CASSLPGAEAFF